The 27 T cell receptor beta chains in this list originate from one sample, sequenced in a study of T cells in Graves' hyperthyroidism and ophthalmopathy. The source material, RNA transcripts, was used to amplify TCR beta CDR3 regions. First-round RT-PCR targeting the TCR CDR3 was performed with the HTBI primer set. TCRdb fed the multiplex PCR reads into MiXCR, producing one record per CDR3 protein. The profile shows a few hundred thousand distinct CDR3 sequences, 21% of them singletons. Material for sequencing was blood. The receptors were gathered from a woman in her 50s with Graves' hyperthyroidism.

This clonotype was recorded many times. The chain links TRBV7-9 to TRBJ2-5; TRBD2 aligns across 8 bases. The germline V gene encodes CDR1 SEHNR and CDR2 FQNEAQ (reference sequence). Unmatched junction bases numbered 5, after V lost 0 bases and J lost 5 bases. The CDR3 loop spans 15 amino acids. Here the CDR3 reads CASSLARTSSETQYF. CDR3 nucleotide sequence: TGTGCCAGCAGCTTAGCCCGGACTAGCAGTGAGACCCAGTACTTC. The whole variable domain, remainder taken from reference TRBV7-9 and TRBJ2-5, is DTGVSQNPRHKITKRGQNVTFRCDPISEHNRLYWYRQTLGQGPEFLTYFQNEAQLEKSRLLSDRFSAERPKGSFSTLEIQRTEQGDSAMYLCASSLARTSSETQYFGPGTRLLVL.

This clonotype was counted ten times or more. This chain connects TRBV2 to TRBJ2-1; D possibly corresponds to TRBD1 (6 bases). Germline values: CDR1 SNHLY, CDR2 FYNNEI. The ends were cut back, 5 bases at V and 5 bases at J, with 19 bases in the middle. The CDR3 has 16 amino acids. The CDR3 region is CASSKNRAGKDNEQFF. CDR3 coding DNA: TGTGCCAGCAGTAAAAACAGGGCAGGAAAAGACAATGAGCAGTTCTTC. Drawing the rest from reference TRBV2 and TRBJ2-1, the complete variable domain is EPEVTQTPSHQVTQMGQEVILRCVPISNHLYFYWYRQILGQKVEFLVSFYNNEISEKSEIFDDQFSVERPDGSNFTLKIRSTKLEDSAMYFCASSKNRAGKDNEQFFGPGTRLTVL.

This clonotype was picked up many times. The chain is built from TRBV5-6 and TRBJ2-7; TRBD1 aligns across 9 bases. From germline, CDR1 is SGHDT and CDR2 YYEEEE. The CDR3 length is 17 residues. V lost 4 bases, J lost 4 bases, and 15 bases stayed unmatched. The CDR3 protein is CASSPKFLVQGAYEQYF. The CDR3 coding sequence is TGTGCCAGCAGCCCAAAATTCCTGGTACAGGGGGCTTACGAGCAGTACTTC.

This clonotype was counted between two and nine times. This sequence joins TRBV20-1 and TRBJ1-4, with D uncertain. The CDR3 spans 15 residues. Trimming removed 0 bases from V and 7 bases from J, with 15 bases in between. Germline V gives CDR1 DFQATT, CDR2 SNEGSKA (reference sequence). The CDR3 is CSARDAKGVSEKLFF. The CDR3 region has the DNA TGCAGTGCTAGAGATGCAAAGGGAGTCAGTGAAAAACTGTTTTTT.

This clonotype was counted ten times or more. V usage is TRBV24-1 and J usage is TRBJ1-2; D perhaps matches TRBD1 (6 bases). Trimming cost V 10 bases and J 2 bases, with 16 bases left between them. Germline V gene sequence: CDR1 KGHDR, CDR2 SFDVKD. The CDR3 is 14 amino acids. CDR3 residues: CATRQVSTNYGYTF. CDR3 nucleotides: TGTGCCACAAGACAGGTTTCAACGAACTATGGCTACACCTTC.

At least ten counts were recorded for this clonotype. V is TRBV2 and J is TRBJ1-1; no definite D call. V gave up 6 bases and J gave up 5 bases, with 10 bases separating them. The CDR3 contains 12 residues. Germline V gives CDR1 SNHLY, CDR2 FYNNEI. The CDR3 nucleotides read TGTGCCAGCAGGACCAGGCCTACTGAAGCTTTCTTT. Translating it yields CASRTRPTEAFF.

This clonotype was picked up many times. The chain employs TRBV11-2 and TRBJ1-1; maybe TRBD1 (6 bases). Germline assignment: CDR1 SGHAT and CDR2 FQNNGV. The CDR3 consists of 13 residues. V was clipped by 6 bases and J by 1 base, with 9 bases between them. CDR3 region: CASRIQGNTEAFF. The CDR3 DNA is TGTGCCAGCAGGATACAGGGGAACACTGAAGCTTTCTTT.

This clonotype was counted many times. The chain recombines TRBV20-1 with TRBJ1-5; D is undetermined. Germline lookup yields CDR1 DFQATT and CDR2 SNEGSKA (reference sequence). This CDR3 region has 16 residues. Between the trimmed V and J ends, which lost 0 bases and 2 bases, there was a span of 14 bases. DNA for the CDR3: TGCAGTGCTAGAGAAAGGAGCGCGGTAGGCAATCAGCCCCAGCATTTT. Translation: CSARERSAVGNQPQHF.

V usage is TRBV9 and J usage is TRBJ2-1; the match to TRBD2 covers 9 bases. The ends lost 0 bases at V and 9 bases at J; junction bases unmatched: 4. The CDR3 runs to 14 residues. The V gene's germline CDR1 is SGDLS and CDR2 YYNGEE. The chain's CDR3 is CASSVGGGAFEQFF. As DNA, the CDR3 is TGTGCCAGCAGCGTAGGCGGGGGGGCCTTTGAGCAGTTCTTC.

This clonotype showed up many times. The chain carries TRBV28 and TRBJ2-5; the match to TRBD2 covers 8 bases. CDR3 length: 15 amino acids. Per the germline V gene, CDR1 is MDHEN and CDR2 is SYDVKM. Trimming cost V 1 base and J 6 bases; bases outside gene matches: 7. The CDR3 DNA is TGTGCCAGCAGTTTATCTCTAGCGGGTGCCAAGACCCAGTACTTC. Translating gives CASSLSLAGAKTQYF.

The sample holds many counts of this clonotype. The chain is built from TRBV2 and TRBJ2-3; tentatively, D is TRBD1 or TRBD2 (5 bases each). Trimming pared 4 bases from V and 8 bases from J, leaving 16 bases between. From germline, CDR1 is SNHLY and CDR2 FYNNEI. The CDR3 totals 14 residues. The CDR3 loop is CASSANPSGGTQYF. The CDR3 DNA follows: TGTGCCAGCAGTGCTAACCCCTCTGGGGGTACGCAGTATTTT.

This clonotype showed up many times. CDR3 protein: CASSPGAGGETQYF. CDR3 nucleotides: TGTGCCAGCAGTCCTGGAGCGGGAGGCGAGACCCAGTACTTC. The rearrangement links TRBV9 to TRBJ2-5; 9 bases are shared with TRBD2. Germline V gene data show CDR1 as SGDLS and CDR2 as YYNGEE. This CDR3 comprises 14 residues. Trimming at V came to 5 bases and at J to 5 bases, leaving 7 bases not matched to a gene.

This clonotype turned up a few times. The chain employs TRBV12-3 or TRBV12-4 and TRBJ1-3, with a weak D call TRBD1 (6 bases). The V and J ends lost 6 bases and 0 bases respectively, with 12 bases between them. This CDR3 has 15 residues. The CDR3 is CASSPQGFSGNTIYF. CDR3 bases: TGTGCCAGCAGCCCACAGGGATTCTCTGGAAACACCATATATTTT.

This sequence joins TRBV2 and TRBJ2-7, with D hard to call. Germline V lookup: CDR1 SNHLY, CDR2 FYNNEI. The germline V and J ends were trimmed by 4 bases and 5 bases, with 15 bases remaining between them. The CDR3 runs to 14 residues. CDR3 nucleotide sequence: TGTGCCAGCAGTGTGTTCGCCATTCTCCACGAGCAGTACTTC. This encodes CASSVFAILHEQYF.

This clonotype was observed at least ten times. The chain combines TRBV12-3 or TRBV12-4 with TRBJ2-1; TRBD2 matches 9 bases. The CDR3 is made up of 15 amino acids. J was trimmed by 7 bases and V by 6 bases; bases with no gene match: 10. The CDR3 coding sequence is TGTGCCAGCAGCCTCACTAGCGGGCCTGGGAATGAGCAGTTCTTC. This sequence encodes CASSLTSGPGNEQFF.

There are many counts of this clonotype. V is TRBV20-1 and J is TRBJ2-1; D might be TRBD1 (6 bases). CDR3 length equals 16 residues. V lost 6 bases and J 3 bases, leaving 21 bases between the germline ends. CDR1 is DFQATT and CDR2 is SNEGSKA in the germline V gene (reference sequence). This chain's CDR3 is CSANNPGHNIYNEQFF. The DNA for the CDR3 is TGCAGTGCCAATAACCCGGGACACAACATCTACAATGAGCAGTTCTTC.

This clonotype was seen a handful of times. The rearrangement joins TRBV3-1 to TRBJ2-7; tentative D call: TRBD1 (6 bases). The CDR3 has 15 residues. V was clipped by 6 bases and J by 8 bases, with 23 bases between them. The V gene's germline CDR1 is LGHDT and CDR2 YNNKEL (reference sequence). The CDR3 DNA reads as TGTGCCAGCAGGCCGACCGAGGGACAAGGGACGAAGCAGTACTTC. It codes for CASRPTEGQGTKQYF.

This clonotype was seen many times. This rearrangement joins TRBV28 to TRBJ2-7; D is undetermined. CDR3 length: 14 amino acids. Germline V gives CDR1 MDHEN, CDR2 SYDVKM. Trimming removed 5 bases at V and 0 bases at J, with 11 bases between. The chain's CDR3 is CASSRHLSSYEQYF. The CDR3 nucleotides are TGTGCCAGCAGTCGACATTTAAGCTCCTACGAGCAGTACTTC.

The chain uses TRBV11-2 and TRBJ1-4, with D unclear. The V end was cut by 6 bases, the J end by 10 bases, with 18 bases between. This CDR3 spans 14 amino acids. Germline V gives CDR1 SGHAT, CDR2 FQNNGV. This CDR3 reads CASSPLGKIGKLFF. CDR3 nucleotides: TGTGCCAGCAGTCCCCTGGGAAAAATCGGAAAACTGTTTTTT.

This chain connects TRBV5-1 to TRBJ1-4; possibly TRBD1 for D (6 bases). V was cut by 0 bases and J by 4 bases, with 13 bases left in between. Germline V lookup: CDR1 SGHRS, CDR2 YFSETQ. This CDR3 region has 16 residues. The CDR3: CASSLDSGGRNEKLFF. Here the CDR3 DNA reads TGCGCCAGCAGCTTGGACAGCGGGGGGCGTAATGAAAAACTGTTTTTT. The whole variable domain, filled in from reference TRBV5-1 and TRBJ1-4, reads KAGVTQTPRYLIKTRGQQVTLSCSPISGHRSVSWYQQTPGQGLQFLFEYFSETQRNKGNFPGRFSGRQFSNSRSEMNVSTLELGDSALYLCASSLDSGGRNEKLFFGSGTQLSVL.

CDR3 loop: CASSLADGRGQSPLHF. The CDR3, as DNA: TGTGCCAGCAGCTTAGCTGACGGCAGGGGGCAATCACCCCTCCACTTT. This rearrangement joins TRBV7-8 to TRBJ1-6; 8 bases are a match to TRBD1. The germline V gene has CDR1 SGHVS and CDR2 FQNEAQ. Unmatched junction bases numbered 8, after V lost 0 bases and J lost 10 bases. CDR3 length: 16 amino acids.

This clonotype was seen only a few times. V is TRBV20-1 and J is TRBJ2-3, with D perhaps matching TRBD1 (6 bases). The germline CDR1 and CDR2 sequences are DFQATT and SNEGSKA (reference sequence). V gave up 1 base and J gave up 3 bases, with 11 bases separating them. The CDR3 consists of 14 residues. DNA of the CDR3: TGCAGTGCTAGAGTAGGGGGTCGAACAGATACGCAGTATTTT. Protein: CSARVGGRTDTQYF.

There are many counts of this clonotype. This rearrangement joins TRBV7-8 to TRBJ1-2; 10 bases are a match to TRBD1. The CDR3 totals 16 residues. The germline V gene encodes CDR1 SGHVS and CDR2 FQNEAQ. Trimming took 1 base from V and 8 from J; bases not matched to a gene: 10. Here the CDR3 reads CASSLDLKGQGSGYTF. CDR3 coding DNA: TGTGCCAGCAGCTTAGATCTTAAGGGACAGGGGTCGGGCTACACCTTC.

This rearrangement joins TRBV30 to TRBJ2-6; 7 nucleotides match TRBD1. CDR3 length: 14 amino acids. The ends lost 1 base at V and 4 bases at J; junction bases unmatched: 1. CDR1 and CDR2 from the germline V gene are GTSNPN and SVGIG (reference sequence). The DNA of the CDR3 is TGTGCCTGGAGTGGGGGACAGGGGGCCAACGTCCTGACTTTC. It yields the protein CAWSGGQGANVLTF.

Here the CDR3 DNA reads TGTGCCAGCAGCGTAAATCCGGGACAGGGAGTTCTCGAGCAGTACTTC. As protein: CASSVNPGQGVLEQYF. The J gene is TRBJ2-7, the V gene TRBV9; 9 nucleotides align to TRBD1. V shed 1 base and J 6 bases; nucleotides not matched to a gene: 11. The CDR3 length is 16 residues. Germline V gene lookup returns CDR1 SGDLS and CDR2 YYNGEE.

A remark on this clonotype: It may be a read error: a sequence one base away is much more abundant. This sequence joins TRBV12-3 or TRBV12-4 and TRBJ2-3, with TRBD1 identical over 7 bases. There are 14 residues in the CDR3. Trimming cost V 1 base and J 3 bases; bases outside gene matches: 1. CDR3 DNA: TGTGCCAGCAGTTTAGAACAGGGGACAGATACGCAGTATTTT. This encodes CASSLEQGTDTQYF.

This clonotype was detected ten times or more. The rearrangement links TRBV18 to TRBJ2-3; 9 nucleotides agree with TRBD1. The J segment lost 6 bases and the V segment lost 0 bases, leaving 4 bases of the junction unmatched. Germline V gene lookup returns CDR1 KGHSH and CDR2 LQKENI. There are 15 residues in the CDR3. CDR3 sequence: CASSPPGQGRDTQYF. The CDR3, as DNA: TGTGCCAGCTCACCACCGGGACAGGGACGCGATACGCAGTATTTT.